This T cell receptor (beta chain) is from a study of T cell responses to AZD1222 COVID-19 vaccine. The data were produced by immunoSEQ multiplex PCR, yet TCRdb's version contains in-frame clones alone and is incomplete. The data show 180,000 or so clones, about 92% seen once. The sequences come from peripheral blood, collected 28 days after the second AZD1222 dose. The source is an adult who received the AZD1222 COVID-19 vaccine.

In DNA, the CDR3 is TGTGCCAGCAGTTACGGTGTAGGAGGCACTGAAGCTTTCTTT. Protein sequence: CASSYGVGGTEAFF. V usage is TRBV6-5 and J usage is TRBJ1-1; no firm D call. CDR1 is MNHEY and CDR2 is SVGAGI in the germline V gene. Between the trimmed V and J ends, which lost 2 bases and 4 bases, there was a span of 11 bases. There are 14 residues in the CDR3.